This T cell receptor (beta chain) was captured in a study of Ad26.COV2.S vaccination and SARS-CoV-2 variants. Study context: Dosing was one shot or two shots 56 days apart. Study-level points and caveats: For non-spike TCRs, breadth in vaccine recipients resembled that in placebo recipients.

The assay was immunoSEQ multiplex PCR, and TCRdb's table has in-frame clones only and misses some. The sample includes roughly 300,000 clones, around 88% seen only once; the top ten take just under 5%. Between the trimmed V and J ends, which lost 5 bases and 8 bases, there was a span of 13 bases. The CDR3 is 13 residues long. Looked up from germline, CDR1 is SGHAT and CDR2 is FQDESV (reference sequence). Specified treatment: roughly 20 received Ad26.COV2.S at low or high dose, single or two shots; about five received placebo; per-sample allocation not given. Sampling was performed 63 days after the first vaccine or placebo injection. A Boston adult aged 18-55 years was the donor. This clone was counted ten times or more. The antigen remains unidentified.

The material was peripheral blood, obtained in a trial of Ad26.COV2.S vaccine versus placebo. The receptor's source is a person between 18 and 59 years old who received the Ad26.COV2.S COVID-19 vaccine or a placebo. The chain joins TRBV11-1 to TRBJ2-1; possibly TRBD2 for D (5 bases). The CDR3 loop reads CASSHRWEYEQFF. CDR3 coding DNA: TGTGCCAGCAGCCATAGGTGGGAGTATGAGCAGTTCTTC. Full variable domain (missing parts from reference TRBV11-1 and TRBJ2-1): EAEVAQSPRYKITEKSQAVAFWCDPISGHATLYWYRQILGQGPELLVQFQDESVVDDSQLPKDRFSAERLKGVDSTLKIQPAELGDSAMYLCASSHRWEYEQFFGPGTRLTVL.